This T cell receptor beta chain was identified during a study of cytomegalovirus exposure and HLA in healthy donors. The CDR3 contains 14 residues. Trimming took 4 bases from V and 8 from J, leaving 16 bases between them. Germline assignment: CDR1 SGDLS and CDR2 YYNGEE. Primers: 60 Vbeta forward and 13 Jbeta reverse. This table comes from immunoSEQ multiplex PCR, and its TCRdb copy is limited to in-frame clones, with some not included. The sample lists 90,000 to 140,000 clones, approximately 69% occurring once. Sample: PBMCs. This clonotype was sampled from a man aged 25 to 45 in good health and CMV-seronegative. The chain couples TRBV9 to TRBJ2-4; weak D call: TRBD1 (6 bases). The CDR3 loop is CASSPEGQGDIQYF. The CDR3 DNA follows: TGTGCCAGCAGCCCCGAGGGACAAGGAGACATTCAGTACTTC.